A selection of T cell receptor beta chains follows, all from one sample in a study of cytomegalovirus exposure and HLA in healthy donors. Using immunoSEQ multiplex PCR, the repertoire was profiled, and TCRdb retains in-frame clones only, with some absent. The repertoire includes about 180,000 clones, 70% to 85% of them detected once, and 1.2% sits in the top ten. The specimen was PBMCs. Receptors originate from a girl between 2 and 10 years old in good health and CMV-seropositive. Both conserved end residues are part of each CDR3. D genes are given only for firm matches. The size of a clone is reported for some rows only, either as once, few or many, or as a class for expanded clones.

abundance	j_gene	v_gene	d_gene	CDR3nt	CDR3aa
once	TRBJ1-5	TRBV30	TRBD1	TGTGCCTGGAGTACAGGGGCTAGCAATCAGCCCCAGCATTTT	CAWSTGASNQPQHF
-	TRBJ1-2	TRBV19	-	TGTGCCAGTAGAGGGGCAGGTGATACCGGTGGCTACACCTTC	CASRGAGDTGGYTF
-	TRBJ2-3	TRBV6-1	-	TGTGCCATCCTCTCCAGGGGAGCGGATACGCAGTATTTT	CAILSRGADTQYF
-	TRBJ2-3	TRBV6-7	TRBD2	TGTGCCAGCAGACTCGAGCGGGGGATGCGCACAGATACGCAGTATTTT	CASRLERGMRTDTQYF
-	TRBJ2-3	TRBV6-4	TRBD2	TGTGCCAGCAGTCTAACTTCGGGGGGAGATACGCAGTATTTT	CASSLTSGGDTQYF
-	TRBJ2-7	TRBV19	TRBD1	TGTGCCAGTAGTATTGGACAGGGGGTTGCCGTCGGGCAGTACTTC	CASSIGQGVAVGQYF
-	TRBJ2-3	TRBV11-3	-	TGTGCCAGCAGCGCGCGGGACGGGACAGATACGCAGTATTTT	CASSARDGTDTQYF
few	TRBJ1-1	TRBV10-2	-	TGCGCCAGCAGTGAGTCGACGGGGGGCGGGATGAACACTGAAGCTTTCTTT	CASSESTGGGMNTEAFF
-	TRBJ2-5	TRBV28	TRBD1	TGTGCCAGCAGCCCCGTAGTGGGACAGGGGAAAGAGACCCAGTACTTC	CASSPVVGQGKETQYF
once	TRBJ1-3	TRBV11-3	-	TGTGCCAGCAGCCTGGCCAGGGTGAACACCATATATTTT	CASSLARVNTIYF
-	TRBJ2-7	TRBV14	TRBD1	TGTGCCAGCAGCCACATGGACAGGGAACTAGGCGAGCAGTACTTC	CASSHMDRELGEQYF
-	TRBJ1-4	TRBV27	-	TGTGCCAGCAGTTTTAGAACAGGTTCTAATGAAAAACTGTTTTTT	CASSFRTGSNEKLFF
-	TRBJ2-3	TRBV30	TRBD2	TGTGCCTGGAGTCACGGCGGGGGAGCGACAGATACGCAGTATTTT	CAWSHGGGATDTQYF
-	TRBJ2-2	TRBV19	TRBD1	TGTGCCAGTAGATTCCAGGGGGCGGACACCGGGGAGCTGTTTTTT	CASRFQGADTGELFF
-	TRBJ2-5	TRBV30	-	TGTGCCTGGAGTTTCGGTGGAGGGAGGGAGACCCAGTACTTC	CAWSFGGGRETQYF
-	TRBJ2-1	TRBV28	TRBD1	TGTGCCAGCAGTATGATTCTACAGGGGGCCCTCTACAATGAGCAGTTCTTC	CASSMILQGALYNEQFF
-	TRBJ2-5	TRBV21-1	-	TGTGCCAGCAGCAAATTGAGGCGCGAGGAGACCCAGTACTTC	CASSKLRREETQYF
-	TRBJ1-1	TRBV25-1	-	TGTGCCAGCACTAATGACAGGAGCACTGAAGCTTTCTTT	CASTNDRSTEAFF
-	TRBJ2-4	TRBV5-4	-	TGTGCCAGCAGCCGGGGACTAGCCAAAAACATTCAGTACTTC	CASSRGLAKNIQYF
-	TRBJ2-5	TRBV7-3	-	TGTGCCAGCAGCTTTAATCGCCAAGAGACCCAGTACTTC	CASSFNRQETQYF
-	TRBJ2-7	TRBV5-4	-	TGTGCTATGAGAAAAGCCCTAACGTACGAGCAGTACTTC	CAMRKALTYEQYF
-	TRBJ2-1	TRBV7-2	TRBD2	TGTGCCAGCAGCTTAAGGGCGGGGGGGCCCTATGAGCAGTTCTTC	CASSLRAGGPYEQFF
-	TRBJ1-1	TRBV28	-	TGTGCCAGCAGCCAACTCGACCTAGCGGGTATGGCTGAAGCTTTCTTT	CASSQLDLAGMAEAFF
-	TRBJ2-7	TRBV13	TRBD1	TGTGCCAGCAGCCAACATCAGGGGGCAAGTATCTACGAGCAGTACTTC	CASSQHQGASIYEQYF
-	TRBJ1-2	TRBV7-8	TRBD1	TGTGCCAGCAGCTTGGGGACAGGGAGGCCGCCTAACTATGGCTACACCTTC	CASSLGTGRPPNYGYTF
-	TRBJ2-7	TRBV30	TRBD1	TGTGCCTGGAGTGTACAGGGGACCTACGAGCAGTACTTC	CAWSVQGTYEQYF
-	TRBJ2-1	TRBV7-2	TRBD2	TGTGCCAGCAGCTTAAGCGGGAGAAGCTACAATGAGCAGTTCTTC	CASSLSGRSYNEQFF
-	TRBJ2-3	TRBV28	-	TGTGCCATCGGGCGGGGAGGCTCAGATACGCAGTATTTT	CAIGRGGSDTQYF
-	TRBJ2-1	TRBV9	-	TGTGCCAGCAGCCCCTACTCTCCGTCAGCGGACTCCTACAATGAGCAGTTCTTC	CASSPYSPSADSYNEQFF
-	TRBJ2-6	TRBV4-2	TRBD2	TGTGCCAGCAGCCCGATGGGACTAGCGGGGTTCTCTGGGGCCAACGTCCTGACTTTC	CASSPMGLAGFSGANVLTF
-	TRBJ1-1	TRBV29-1	-	TGCAGCGTTGGTAACAGACAGAACACTGAAGCTTTCTTT	CSVGNRQNTEAFF
-	TRBJ2-2	TRBV9	TRBD1	TGTGCCAGCAGTGAAATTGGGACAGCCTCGACCGGGGAGCTGTTTTTT	CASSEIGTASTGELFF
-	TRBJ2-1	TRBV23-1	-	TGCGCCAGCAGTCGCTATCGGGAACAGTTGTACAATGAGCAGTTCTTC	CASSRYREQLYNEQFF
-	TRBJ1-1	TRBV5-6	-	TGTGCCAGCAGGCAACAGGGGAACACTGAAGCTTTCTTT	CASRQQGNTEAFF
-	TRBJ1-1	TRBV29-1	-	TGCAGCGTTGATTACGGACATTTGAACACTGAAGCTTTCTTT	CSVDYGHLNTEAFF